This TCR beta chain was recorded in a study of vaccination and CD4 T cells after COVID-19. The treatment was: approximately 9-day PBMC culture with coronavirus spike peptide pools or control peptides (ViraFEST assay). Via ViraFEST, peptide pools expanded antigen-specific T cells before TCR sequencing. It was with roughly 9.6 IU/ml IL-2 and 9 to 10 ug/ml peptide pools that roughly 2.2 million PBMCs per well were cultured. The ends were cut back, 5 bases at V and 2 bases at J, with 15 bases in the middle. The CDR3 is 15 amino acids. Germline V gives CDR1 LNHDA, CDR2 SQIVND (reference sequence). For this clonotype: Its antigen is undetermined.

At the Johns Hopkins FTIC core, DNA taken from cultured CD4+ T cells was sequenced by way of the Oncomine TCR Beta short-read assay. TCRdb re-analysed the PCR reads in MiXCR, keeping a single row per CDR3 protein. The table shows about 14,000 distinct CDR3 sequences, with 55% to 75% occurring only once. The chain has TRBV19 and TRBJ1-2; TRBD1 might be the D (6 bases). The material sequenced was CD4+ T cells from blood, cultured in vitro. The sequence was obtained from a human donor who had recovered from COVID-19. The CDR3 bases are TGTGCCAGTAGTGAAGCGGGGCAGGGGAACTATGGCTACACCTTC. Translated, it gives CASSEAGQGNYGYTF. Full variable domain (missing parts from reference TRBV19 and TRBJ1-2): DGGITQSPKYLFRKEGQNVTLSCEQNLNHDAMYWYRQDPGQGLRLIYYSQIVNDFQKGDIAEGYSVSREKKESFPLTVTSAQKNPTAFYLCASSEAGQGNYGYTFGSGTRLTVV.